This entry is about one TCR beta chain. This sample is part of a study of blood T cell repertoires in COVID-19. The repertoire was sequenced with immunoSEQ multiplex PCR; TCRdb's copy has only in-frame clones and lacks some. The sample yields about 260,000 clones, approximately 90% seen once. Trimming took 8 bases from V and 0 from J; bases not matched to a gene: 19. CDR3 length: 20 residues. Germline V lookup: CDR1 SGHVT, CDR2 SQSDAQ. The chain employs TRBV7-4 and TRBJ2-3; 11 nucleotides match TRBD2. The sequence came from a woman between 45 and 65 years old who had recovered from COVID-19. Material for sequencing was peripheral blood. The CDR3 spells CASPSRASGGTSSSTDTQYF. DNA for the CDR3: TGTGCCAGCCCCAGTCGGGCTAGCGGGGGGACTTCTTCTAGCACAGATACGCAGTATTTT.